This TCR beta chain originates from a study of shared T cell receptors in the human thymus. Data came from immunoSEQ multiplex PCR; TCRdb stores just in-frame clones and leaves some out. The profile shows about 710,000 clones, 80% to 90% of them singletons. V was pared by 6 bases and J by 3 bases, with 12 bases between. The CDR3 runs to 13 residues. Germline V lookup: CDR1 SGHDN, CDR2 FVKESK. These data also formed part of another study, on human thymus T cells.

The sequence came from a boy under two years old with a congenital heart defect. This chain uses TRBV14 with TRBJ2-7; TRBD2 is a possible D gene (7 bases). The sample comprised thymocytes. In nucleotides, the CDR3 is TGTGCCAGCAGGCAGGGAGGGGGCTACGAGCAGTACTTC. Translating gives CASRQGGGYEQYF.